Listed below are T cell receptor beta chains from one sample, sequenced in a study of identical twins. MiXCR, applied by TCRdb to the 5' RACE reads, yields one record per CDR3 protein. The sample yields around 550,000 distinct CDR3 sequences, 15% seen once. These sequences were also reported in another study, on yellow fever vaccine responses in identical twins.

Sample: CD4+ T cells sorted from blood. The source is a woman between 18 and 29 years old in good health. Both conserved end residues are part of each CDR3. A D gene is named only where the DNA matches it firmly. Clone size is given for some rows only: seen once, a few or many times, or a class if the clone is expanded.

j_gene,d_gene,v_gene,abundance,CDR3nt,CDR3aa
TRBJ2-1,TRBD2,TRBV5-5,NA,TGTGCCAGCAGCTTGGGGGGCGGGAGAACCTACAATGAGCAGTTCTTC,CASSLGGGRTYNEQFF
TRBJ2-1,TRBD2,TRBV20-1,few,TGCAGTGCTACGACTAGCGCCCTCGATGAGCAGTTCTTC,CSATTSALDEQFF
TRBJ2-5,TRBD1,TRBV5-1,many,TGCGCCAGCAGCCTAGGACAGGGGGCCTTCCAAGAGACCCAGTACTTC,CASSLGQGAFQETQYF
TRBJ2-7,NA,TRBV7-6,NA,TGTGCCAGCAGCTTAGTGGCCGAACAGATTTCCTACGAGCAGTACTTC,CASSLVAEQISYEQYF
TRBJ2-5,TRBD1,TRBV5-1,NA,TGCGCCAGCAGCTTGGGGTGGACAGGGCGAGAGACCCAGTACTTC,CASSLGWTGRETQYF
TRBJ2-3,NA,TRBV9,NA,TGTGCCAGCAGCGTAGAAGCTGCGACTAGCACAGATACGCAGTATTTT,CASSVEAATSTDTQYF
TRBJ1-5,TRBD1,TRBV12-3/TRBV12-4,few,TGTGCCAGCAGTGCGCGGACAGGTTATAGCAATCAGCCCCAGCATTTT,CASSARTGYSNQPQHF
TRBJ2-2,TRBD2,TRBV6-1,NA,TGTGCCAGCCGACTAGCCAGTCCGAACACCGGGGAGCTGTTTTTT,CASRLASPNTGELFF
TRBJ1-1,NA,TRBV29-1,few,TGCAGCGTGGAAGACAGAAAAAACACTGAAGCTTTCTTT,CSVEDRKNTEAFF
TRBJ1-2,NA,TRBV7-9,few,TGTGCCAGCAGCTTAGAGGGCAGGACCTATGGCTACACCTTC,CASSLEGRTYGYTF
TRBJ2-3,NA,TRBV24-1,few,TGTGCCACCAGCCGCACAGATACGCAGTATTTT,CATSRTDTQYF